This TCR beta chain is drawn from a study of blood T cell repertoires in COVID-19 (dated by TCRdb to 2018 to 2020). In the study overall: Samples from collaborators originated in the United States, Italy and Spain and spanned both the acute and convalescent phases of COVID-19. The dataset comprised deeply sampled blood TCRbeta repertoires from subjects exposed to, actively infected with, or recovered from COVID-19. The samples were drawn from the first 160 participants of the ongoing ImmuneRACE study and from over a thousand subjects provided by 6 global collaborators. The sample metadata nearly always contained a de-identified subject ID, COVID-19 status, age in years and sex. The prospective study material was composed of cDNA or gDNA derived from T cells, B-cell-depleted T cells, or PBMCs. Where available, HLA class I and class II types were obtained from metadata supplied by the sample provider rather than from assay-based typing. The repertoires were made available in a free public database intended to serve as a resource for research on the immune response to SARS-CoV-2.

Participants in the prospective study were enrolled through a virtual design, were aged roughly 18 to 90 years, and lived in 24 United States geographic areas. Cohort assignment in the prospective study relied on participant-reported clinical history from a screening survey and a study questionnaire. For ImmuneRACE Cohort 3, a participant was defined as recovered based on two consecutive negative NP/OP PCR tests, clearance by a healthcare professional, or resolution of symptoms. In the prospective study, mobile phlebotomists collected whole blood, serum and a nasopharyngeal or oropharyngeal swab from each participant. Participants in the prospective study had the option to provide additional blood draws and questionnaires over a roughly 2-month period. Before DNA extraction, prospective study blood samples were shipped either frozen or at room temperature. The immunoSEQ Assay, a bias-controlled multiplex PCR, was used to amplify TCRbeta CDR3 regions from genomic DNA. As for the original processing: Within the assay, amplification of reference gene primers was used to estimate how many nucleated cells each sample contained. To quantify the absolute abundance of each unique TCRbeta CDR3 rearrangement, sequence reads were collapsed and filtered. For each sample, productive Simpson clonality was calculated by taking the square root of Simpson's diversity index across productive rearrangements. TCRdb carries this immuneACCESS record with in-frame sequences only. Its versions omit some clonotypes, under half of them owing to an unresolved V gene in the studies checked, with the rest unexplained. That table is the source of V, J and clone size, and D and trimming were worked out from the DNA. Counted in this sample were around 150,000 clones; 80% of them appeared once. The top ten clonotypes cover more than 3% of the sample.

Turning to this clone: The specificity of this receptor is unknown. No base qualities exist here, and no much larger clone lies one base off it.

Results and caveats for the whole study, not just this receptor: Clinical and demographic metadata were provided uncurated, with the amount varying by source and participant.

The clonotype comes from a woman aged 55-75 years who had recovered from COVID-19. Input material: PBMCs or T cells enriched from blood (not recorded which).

The DNA sequence reads TGTGCCAGCAGCGCAGGGACTCATGTTTATGGCTACACCTTC. It is translated as CASSAGTHVYGYTF. The rearranged chain carries TRBV7-2 and TRBJ1-2; possibly the D gene is TRBD1, per 5 matching bases. The germline ends are 15 bases apart after V is trimmed by 5 bases and J by 5 bases. CDR1 and CDR2 (SGHTA, FQGNSA) derive from the germline V gene. Its CDR3 holds 14 amino acids, cysteine through phenylalanine. Just CDR3 DNA is preserved here, 42 bases in frame from base 1.